Sequencing of this T cell receptor beta chain was carried out in a study of cytomegalovirus exposure and HLA in healthy donors. General observations from the study: CMV serostatus was the only immune exposure information that was available. It was shown in a later analysis that HLA-associated TCR beta chains were more clonally expanded than other, equally common chains. In the analysis, some V segments, TRBV6-2 and TRBV6-3 included, were excluded as indistinguishable. One cluster of highly shared sequence variants probably arose as a sequencing artifact.

Amplification used 60 Vbeta primers and 13 Jbeta primers. Sequencing used immunoSEQ multiplex PCR; TCRdb keeps in-frame clones, though not all of them. This table holds under 150,000 clones, nearly 65% found once. Remarks on this clone: Antigen: not known.

V lost 4 bases to trimming and J lost 8 bases, with 10 bases between them. The CDR3 is made up of 12 amino acids. Germline V gene lookup returns CDR1 SGHAT and CDR2 FQNNGV. The sample comprised PBMCs. The V and J genes are TRBV11-2 and TRBJ2-3, with a possible D match to TRBD2 (5 bases). This clonotype was sampled from a man between 40 and 49 years old in good health and CMV-seropositive. CDR3 in DNA: TGTGCCAGCAGCTCCCTAGCTGCTACGCAGTATTTT. The encoded protein is CASSSLAATQYF.